This T cell receptor (beta chain) was recorded in a study of T cell repertoires in cytomegalovirus infection. Study in general: Carrying CMV and the relevant HLA type showed in public TCR beta signatures.

TCRdb reprocessed the reads via MiXCR and lists one record per CDR3 protein. The table records approximately 100,000 distinct CDR3 sequences, around a quarter of them present only once. This CDR3 region has 15 residues. V was pared by 8 bases and J by 1 base, with 17 bases between. From germline, CDR1 is MDHEN and CDR2 SYDVKM. This clonotype has more than one count but fewer than ten. The sequence was collected from a human donor in good health (CMV status not recorded). Some clones in this sample may be carry-over from other donors' samples. Material for sequencing was CD8+ T cells from PBMCs. The chain is built from TRBV28 and TRBJ1-1, with a weak D call TRBD1 (5 bases). The CDR3 DNA reads as TGTGCCAGCGTCAGGGATACAATAAAGAACACTGAAGCTTTCTTT. It specifies CASVRDTIKNTEAFF.